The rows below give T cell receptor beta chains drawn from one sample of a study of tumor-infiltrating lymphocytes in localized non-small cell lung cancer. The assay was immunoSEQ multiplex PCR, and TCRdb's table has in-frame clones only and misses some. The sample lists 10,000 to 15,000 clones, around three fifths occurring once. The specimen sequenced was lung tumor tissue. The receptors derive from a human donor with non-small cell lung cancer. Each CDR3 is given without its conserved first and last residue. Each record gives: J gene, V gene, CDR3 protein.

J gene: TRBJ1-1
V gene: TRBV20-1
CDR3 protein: SAIRWTEAF

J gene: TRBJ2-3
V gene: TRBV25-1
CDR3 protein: ASSERGVDTQY

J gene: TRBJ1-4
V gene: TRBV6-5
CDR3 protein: ASSSRTGVHEKLF

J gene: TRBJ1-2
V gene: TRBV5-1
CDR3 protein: ASTYSTGKGAGYT

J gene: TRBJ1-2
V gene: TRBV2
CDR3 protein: ASSESGRGRGYT

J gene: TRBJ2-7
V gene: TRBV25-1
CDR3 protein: ASSEYNEQY

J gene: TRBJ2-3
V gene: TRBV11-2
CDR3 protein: ASSSRREDTQY

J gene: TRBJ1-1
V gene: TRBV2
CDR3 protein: ASTYGMNTEAF

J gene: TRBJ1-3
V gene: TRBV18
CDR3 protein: ASSPNRGGGTIY

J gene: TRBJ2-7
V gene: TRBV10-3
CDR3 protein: AIGVNRGTYEQY

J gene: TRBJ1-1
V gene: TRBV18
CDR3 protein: ASSPPGQNTEAF

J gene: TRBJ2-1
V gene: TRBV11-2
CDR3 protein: ASSPGLANNEQF

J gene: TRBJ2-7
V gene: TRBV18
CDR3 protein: ASSRNSYEQY

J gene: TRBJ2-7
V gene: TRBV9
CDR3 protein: ASSAGGQVAYEQY

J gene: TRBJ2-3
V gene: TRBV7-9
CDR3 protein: ASSLGGPSSGDTDTQY

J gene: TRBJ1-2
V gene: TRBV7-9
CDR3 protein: ASSPDLSQNYGYT

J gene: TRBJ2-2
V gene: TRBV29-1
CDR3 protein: SVPVSGATGELF

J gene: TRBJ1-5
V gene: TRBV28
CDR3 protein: ASIGSYNQPQH

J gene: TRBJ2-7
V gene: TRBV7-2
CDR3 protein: ASSTGQGGRQY

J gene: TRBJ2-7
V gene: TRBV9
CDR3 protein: ASSRNLAGDPYEQY

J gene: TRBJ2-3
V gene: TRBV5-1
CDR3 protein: ASSEYRDTQY

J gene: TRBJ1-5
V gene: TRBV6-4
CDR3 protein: ASSGDEDQPQH

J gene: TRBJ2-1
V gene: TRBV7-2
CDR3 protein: ASSRLAGPNNEQF

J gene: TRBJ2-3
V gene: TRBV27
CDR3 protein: ASSSGLGLVAQY

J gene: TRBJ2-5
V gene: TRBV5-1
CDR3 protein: ASSLTSEGGTQY

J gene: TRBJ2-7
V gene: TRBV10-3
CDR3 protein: AISELFTGTAFSEQY

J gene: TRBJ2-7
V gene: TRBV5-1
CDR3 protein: ASSWDGTGAYEQY

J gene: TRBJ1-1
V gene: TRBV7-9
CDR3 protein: ASSLADRAGTEAF

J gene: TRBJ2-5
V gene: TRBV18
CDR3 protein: ASSPTGEVETQY

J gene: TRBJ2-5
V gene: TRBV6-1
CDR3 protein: ASSRTVQETQY

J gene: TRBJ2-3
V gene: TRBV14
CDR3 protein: ASSQDIGFTDTQY

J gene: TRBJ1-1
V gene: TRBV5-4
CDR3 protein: ASSLETYKYTEAF

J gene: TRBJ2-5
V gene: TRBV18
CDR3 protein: ASSSQIIGGQETQY

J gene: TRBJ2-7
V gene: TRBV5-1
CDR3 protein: ASSPGQAEEQY

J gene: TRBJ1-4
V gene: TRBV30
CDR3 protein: AWSVLATNEKLF

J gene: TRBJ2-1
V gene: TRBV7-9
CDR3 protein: ASSSTYNEQF

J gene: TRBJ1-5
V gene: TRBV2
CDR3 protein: ASSGSSPSPQH

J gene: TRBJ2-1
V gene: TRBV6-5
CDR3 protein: ASRPGQRSFNEQF

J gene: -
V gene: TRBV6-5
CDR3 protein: ASSYSGSDEQY

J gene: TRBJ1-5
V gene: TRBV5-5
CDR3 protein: ASSLLGEPQH

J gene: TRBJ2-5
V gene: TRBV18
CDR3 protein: ASSPGASPETQY